This T cell receptor (beta chain) was found in a study of T-cell reconstitution after alpha-beta-depleted transplantation in children. During its preparation, the TCRbeta library received unique molecular identifiers. TCRdb redid the calling of the PCR reads with MiXCR, one entry per CDR3 protein. The sample consists of nearly 550,000 distinct CDR3 sequences, about 18% of them appearing once. Of note for this clonotype: Mismatch with germline at one junction end may stem from a read error.

Germline values: CDR1 MNHNS, CDR2 SASEGT. The CDR3 is 15 amino acids. The sample consisted of PBMCs from the stem cell graft donor, taken from the stem cell graft. The sequence was collected from a human donor who donated a stem cell graft to a child with acute lymphoblastic leukemia. The chain recombines TRBV6-1 with TRBJ1-1; D is unclear. CDR3 loop: CASTPGGLGNSEAFF. CDR3 sequence (DNA): TGTGCCAGCACCCCAGGCGGGTTAGGTAACAGTGAAGCTTTCTTT.